One sample yielded the 4 T cell receptor beta chains listed below, sequenced in a study of blood T cell repertoires in COVID-19. Profiling relied on immunoSEQ multiplex PCR, and the TCRdb table lists in-frame clones only, not all of them. The repertoire holds roughly 380,000 clones, with approximately 81% as singletons. Input material: peripheral blood. The receptor set was obtained from a young woman with acute or convalescent COVID-19.

A word on this clone: This specimen includes other DNA sequences encoding the same CDR3. This chain joins TRBV28 and TRBJ1-1; 7 bases line up with TRBD1. Trimming removed 5 bases from V and 1 base from J; junction bases left unmatched: 7. Looked up from germline, CDR1 is MDHEN and CDR2 is SYDVKM. This CDR3 is built from 15 residues. CDR3 DNA sequence: TGTGCCAGCAGTCCCCGACAGGGTAGGAACACTGAAGCTTTCTTT. This gives the protein CASSPRQGRNTEAFF.

The sample holds one count of this clone. The chain joins TRBV19 to TRBJ1-4; the D is unclear. The CDR3 covers 14 residues. Germline lookup yields CDR1 LNHDA and CDR2 SQIVND (reference sequence). Trimming removed 6 bases from V and 0 bases from J, with 8 bases in between. In DNA, the CDR3 is TGTGCCAGTAGCCCTGTTGCAACTAATGAAAAACTGTTTTTT. It encodes CASSPVATNEKLFF.

The V call is TRBV7-9, the J call TRBJ1-1; 7 nucleotides match TRBD1. Trimming took 4 bases from V and 5 from J; bases not matched to a gene: 4. CDR1 SEHNR and CDR2 FQNEAQ come from the germline V gene (reference sequence). The CDR3 covers 13 residues. The CDR3 DNA is TGTGCCAGCAGCTCCTCAGGGGGGACTGAAGCTTTCTTT. Amino acids: CASSSSGGTEAFF.

This chain links TRBV28 with TRBJ1-2; TRBD1 matches 8 bases. Per the germline V gene, CDR1 is MDHEN and CDR2 is SYDVKM. This CDR3 region has 15 residues. Trimming cost V 5 bases and J 3 bases; bases outside gene matches: 8. CDR3 sequence: CASSIGQGLYYGYTF. CDR3 nucleotides: TGTGCCAGCAGTATTGGACAGGGCTTATACTATGGCTACACCTTC.